One sample yielded the 26 T cell receptor beta chains listed below, sequenced in a study of shared clonotypes between healthy human individuals. Assay: immunoSEQ multiplex PCR; the TCRdb copy retains only in-frame clones and omits some. Among approximately 1,000,000 clones listed, 77% were seen once. Sequencing was performed on memory CD4+ T cells from PBMCs. Subset specified: CD45RA-negative fraction. The receptors originated from a man between 18 and 29 years old in good health. Some clones in this sample may be carry-over from other donors' samples.

The J gene is TRBJ2-7, the V gene TRBV9; D possibly corresponds to TRBD1 (5 bases). The germline CDR1 and CDR2 sequences are SGDLS and YYNGEE. CDR3 length: 14 amino acids. The V end lost 0 bases, the J end lost 2 bases, and 9 bases lay between the germline ends. The CDR3 DNA is TGTGCCAGCAGCGTAGATCAGGGTCCCTACGAGCAGTACTTC. This translates into CASSVDQGPYEQYF.

The chain combines TRBV5-1 with TRBJ1-1; D gene ambiguous. This CDR3 spans 15 amino acids. V shed 0 bases and J shed 1 base, with 10 bases lying between them. From germline, CDR1 is SGHRS and CDR2 YFSETQ. CDR3 sequence (DNA): TGCGCCAGCAGCTTGGATCCGGGTAGGAACACTGAAGCTTTCTTT. Amino acids: CASSLDPGRNTEAFF.

The genes are TRBV6-4 and TRBJ1-4; D ambiguous. The CDR3 is 13 amino acids. Germline V gene data show CDR1 as MRHNA and CDR2 as SNTAGT. Trimming took off 0 bases at V and 7 bases at J, with 6 bases between the two ends. The CDR3 protein is CASSDSPGEKLFF. The CDR3 DNA reads as TGTGCCAGCAGTGACTCGCCTGGTGAAAAACTGTTTTTT.

Worth noting for this clone: The same CDR3 also results from other DNA sequences found in this sample. This rearrangement joins TRBV5-1 to TRBJ1-5; D unresolved. The CDR3 contains 14 residues. Germline CDR1 reads SGHRS; CDR2 reads YFSETQ. The V gene lost 4 bases and the J gene lost 4 bases, with 12 bases spanning the gap. The CDR3 DNA sequence: TGCGCCAGCAGCCCAAGCGGAGGGAATCAGCCCCAGCATTTT. Translating gives CASSPSGGNQPQHF.

This clone has just a few counts. The chain couples TRBV18 to TRBJ1-1; perhaps TRBD1 as D (6 bases). Trimming removed 0 bases from V and 4 bases from J, with 12 bases in between. The CDR3 is 15 residues long. Germline V CDR1 and CDR2: KGHSH, LQKENI. DNA of the CDR3: TGTGCCAGCTCACCACCGTCCTTCAGGGGCACTGAAGCTTTCTTT. Its translation is CASSPPSFRGTEAFF.

The rearrangement joins TRBV27 to TRBJ2-1, with D uncertain. Germline V lookup: CDR1 MNHEY, CDR2 SMNVEV (reference sequence). V was cut by 3 bases and J by 0 bases, with 9 bases left in between. This CDR3 spans 15 amino acids. The CDR3 bases are TGTGCCAGCAGTTTCGGGCTAGGCTCCTACAATGAGCAGTTCTTC. Residues: CASSFGLGSYNEQFF.

This chain connects TRBV27 to TRBJ1-1; the D is unclear. V gave up 7 bases and J gave up 0 bases, with 9 bases separating them. Germline V gene lookup returns CDR1 MNHEY and CDR2 SMNVEV (reference sequence). The CDR3 is 13 amino acids. The CDR3 protein is CASTLSLNTEAFF. The CDR3 DNA sequence: TGTGCCAGCACACTCTCGCTGAACACTGAAGCTTTCTTT.

This clone occurred once. The chain employs TRBV15 and TRBJ1-2; D gene uncertain. CDR3 length: 14 amino acids. V was trimmed by 6 bases and J by 0 bases, leaving 11 bases between them. Germline V CDR1 and CDR2: LNHNV, YYDKDF (reference sequence). The CDR3 sequence is CATSKGAANYGYTF. CDR3 nucleotides: TGTGCCACCAGTAAGGGAGCAGCTAACTATGGCTACACCTTC. The full variable domain, its missing parts supplied by reference TRBV15 and TRBJ1-2, is DAMVIQNPRYQVTQFGKPVTLSCSQTLNHNVMYWYQQKSSQAPKLLFHYYDKDFNNEADTPDNFQSRRPNTSFCFLDIRSPGLGDTAMYLCATSKGAANYGYTFGSGTRLTVV.

The rearrangement joins TRBV5-4 to TRBJ2-4; 7 bases line up with TRBD2. The germline CDR1 and CDR2 sequences are SGHNT and YYREEE (reference sequence). The J segment lost 1 base and the V segment lost 4 bases, leaving 5 bases of the junction unmatched. The CDR3 sequence is 15 residues long. CDR3: CASSQMGGAKNIQYF. The CDR3 nucleotides read TGTGCCAGCAGCCAGATGGGAGGGGCCAAAAACATTCAGTACTTC.

The chain uses TRBV15 and TRBJ1-4, with 10 bases identical to TRBD1. V gave up 0 bases and J gave up 7 bases; unmatched junction bases: 2. The V gene's germline CDR1 is LNHNV and CDR2 YYDKDF (reference sequence). CDR3 length: 15 amino acids. CDR3 region: CATSREGQGGEKLFF. CDR3 in DNA: TGTGCCACCAGCAGAGAAGGACAGGGGGGTGAAAAACTGTTTTTT.

This chain links TRBV28 with TRBJ2-7; a weak D match, TRBD1 (6 bases). The CDR3 has 14 residues. CDR1 and CDR2 (germline): MDHEN, SYDVKM. The V end was cut by 6 bases, the J end by 6 bases, with 18 bases between. CDR3 in amino acids: CASRPHTGTPEQYF. CDR3 sequence (DNA): TGTGCCAGCAGACCACATACCGGGACACCCGAGCAGTACTTC. Full variable domain (outside the CDR3, taken from reference TRBV28 and TRBJ2-7): DVKVTQSSRYLVKRTGEKVFLECVQDMDHENMFWYRQDPGLGLRLIYFSYDVKMKEKGDIPEGYSVSREKKERFSLILESASTNQTSMYLCASRPHTGTPEQYFGPGTRLTVT.

The rearrangement links TRBV30 to TRBJ1-2, with 7 bases aligning to TRBD1. V lost 3 bases to trimming and J lost 0 bases; unmatched junction nucleotides: 7. Germline CDR1 and CDR2: GTSNPN and SVGIG (reference sequence). The CDR3 runs to 15 residues. CDR3 residues: CAWSLQGSANYGYTF. The CDR3 bases are TGTGCCTGGAGCCTACAGGGGTCAGCTAACTATGGCTACACCTTC.

This clone has more than one count but fewer than ten. This sequence joins TRBV30 and TRBJ1-1, with D uncertain. Germline V gene data show CDR1 as GTSNPN and CDR2 as SVGIG (reference sequence). V lost 0 bases and J 1 base, leaving 6 bases between the germline ends. The CDR3 totals 13 residues. The CDR3 DNA sequence: TGTGCCTGGAGTGTGGGCAAGAACACTGAAGCTTTCTTT. It translates to CAWSVGKNTEAFF.

V usage is TRBV5-1 and J usage is TRBJ1-2; D remains unclear. The V and J ends lost 4 bases and 7 bases respectively, with 11 bases between them. This CDR3 region has 12 residues. Germline values: CDR1 SGHRS, CDR2 YFSETQ. The CDR3 sequence: CASSPESRGYTF. Here the CDR3 DNA reads TGCGCCAGCAGCCCGGAGTCTCGTGGCTACACCTTC.

This clone has more than one count but fewer than ten. V is TRBV7-8 and J is TRBJ2-7; the D is unclear. V lost 5 bases and J 3 bases, leaving 8 bases between the germline ends. The CDR3 is 12 residues long. Looked up from germline, CDR1 is SGHVS and CDR2 is FQNEAQ. The CDR3 DNA follows: TGTGCCAGCAGCCCCGGTTACTACGAGCAGTACTTC. This translates into CASSPGYYEQYF.

This sequence joins TRBV5-1 and TRBJ2-5; TRBD2 agrees at 9 bases. The CDR3 length is 15 residues. Trimming took 4 bases from V and 5 from J; bases not matched to a gene: 9. Germline V gene lookup returns CDR1 SGHRS and CDR2 YFSETQ. The CDR3 nucleotides read TGCGCCAGCAGCGGCGGGACTAGCCGAGGGGAGACCCAGTACTTC. Translating gives CASSGGTSRGETQYF.

This clone was detected once. A read error is likely here: a far larger clone is one base away. The chain joins TRBV29-1 to TRBJ1-1; D not certain. The germline CDR1 and CDR2 sequences are SQVTM and ANQGSEA. This CDR3 has 14 residues. The ends were cut back, 4 bases at V and 7 bases at J, with 19 bases in the middle. DNA for the CDR3: TGCAGCGTTGTCCTAACCCGGGGTGAGATTGAAGCTTTCTTT. Its translation: CSVVLTRGEIEAFF.

The chain couples TRBV5-1 to TRBJ1-3; D is perhaps TRBD1 (6 bases). There are 15 residues in the CDR3. The V gene's germline CDR1 is SGHRS and CDR2 YFSETQ. Deletions cut 7 bases from V and 5 bases from J, with 19 bases between. The CDR3 DNA reads TGCGCCAGCGCAACAGGGTATACTCGGAGAAACACCATATATTTT. This codes for CASATGYTRRNTIYF.

V and J are TRBV7-3 and TRBJ2-2; perhaps TRBD1 as D (5 bases). The CDR3 runs 15 residues. Between the trimmed V and J ends, which lost 4 bases and 3 bases, there was a span of 12 bases. Germline CDR1 SGHTA, CDR2 FQGTGA. CDR3 DNA sequence: TGTGCCAGCAGCTGGGGTCCCAGGGACACCGGGGAGCTGTTTTTT. Translating gives CASSWGPRDTGELFF. Based on the CDR3 plus reference TRBV7-3 and TRBJ2-2, the full variable domain is GAGVSQTPSNKVTEKGKYVELRCDPISGHTALYWYRQSLGQGPEFLIYFQGTGAADDSGLPNDRFFAVRPEGSVSTLKIQRTERGDSAVYLCASSWGPRDTGELFFGEGSRLTVL.

The V and J genes are TRBV18 and TRBJ2-1; perhaps TRBD2 as D (6 bases). This CDR3 region has 16 residues. From germline, CDR1 is KGHSH and CDR2 LQKENI. Trimming left V 4 bases short and J 0 bases short, with 13 bases between. CDR3 in DNA: TGTGCCAGCTCACTTGTTAGCGGAAGCTCCTACAATGAGCAGTTCTTC. Translated: CASSLVSGSSYNEQFF.

V and J are TRBV28 and TRBJ1-2, with no clear D. Trimming pared 5 bases from V and 7 bases from J, leaving 11 bases between. This CDR3 region has 12 residues. The V gene's germline CDR1 is MDHEN and CDR2 SYDVKM. CDR3: CASSPRGIGYTF. CDR3 DNA sequence: TGTGCCAGCAGTCCCCGTGGAATTGGCTACACCTTC.

The V gene is TRBV29-1, the J gene TRBJ2-1; TRBD1 agrees at 8 bases. This CDR3 region has 12 residues. After removal of 8 bases from V and 10 bases from J, the junction contained 10 bases not matched to a gene. Germline V gives CDR1 SQVTM, CDR2 ANQGSEA. CDR3 in amino acids: CSLGGTGREQFF. The CDR3 coding sequence is TGCAGCCTTGGAGGGACAGGAAGAGAGCAGTTCTTC.

On this clone: A read error may account for a junction end that differs from germline. The chain combines TRBV5-1 with TRBJ2-4, with a possible D match to TRBD1 (9 bases). Germline CDR1 SGHRS, CDR2 YFSETQ. The CDR3 spans 13 residues. Written as DNA, the CDR3 is TGCGCCAGCAGCTTGGGAGTAGCGGGACAGGGCGTCTTC. Translating it yields CASSLGVAGQGVF.

J is TRBJ1-4 and V is TRBV7-6; tentative D call: TRBD1 (5 bases). Germline CDR1 reads SGHVS; CDR2 reads FNYEAQ. Between the trimmed V and J ends, which lost 1 base and 7 bases, there was a span of 16 bases. The CDR3 spans 16 residues. The DNA of the CDR3 is TGTGCCAGCAGCTTAGAATCGGCAGGGCTCTTTGAAAAACTGTTTTTT. Translated, it gives CASSLESAGLFEKLFF.

The gene calls are TRBV2 and TRBJ2-3; D perhaps matches TRBD1 (6 bases). CDR1 is SNHLY, CDR2 FYNNEI, per germline. The CDR3 consists of 12 residues. The ends were cut back, 10 bases at V and 2 bases at J, with 10 bases in the middle. DNA of the CDR3: TGTGCCACCAGGACAGACACAGATACGCAGTATTTT. This encodes CATRTDTDTQYF.

This clone has a count of ten or more. This chain links TRBV20-1 with TRBJ1-1; perhaps TRBD1 as D (5 bases). Germline values: CDR1 DFQATT, CDR2 SNEGSKA (reference sequence). The CDR3 has 11 residues. V lost 4 bases to trimming and J lost 9 bases, with 12 bases between them. CDR3 loop: CSAILQVQAFF. CDR3 DNA: TGCAGTGCTATTCTACAGGTACAAGCTTTCTTT.